This T cell receptor beta chain was captured in a study of blood T cell repertoires in COVID-19. Background on the study: Some COVID-19 samples were acute and others convalescent; all came from the United States, Italy and Spain. Sources were T cells, B-cell-depleted T cells, or PBMCs; the material itself was cDNA or gDNA.

Per the authors' pipeline: Nucleated cell number was recorded as an estimate derived from reference gene primer amplification. The table came from immunoSEQ multiplex PCR; TCRdb's copy has only in-frame clones and leaves some out. The DNA was the basis for D and trimming; V, J and clone size are from that table. The profile covers fewer than 70,000 clones, with roughly 86% appearing a single time and 6.9% taken by the ten largest. The CDR3 spans 10 residues. The V and J ends lost 4 bases and 7 bases respectively, with 8 bases between them. The germline V gene encodes CDR1 DFQATT and CDR2 SNEGSKA (reference sequence).

The sequence was obtained from a man aged 55 to 70 with active or convalescent COVID-19. The sample was peripheral blood. This chain links TRBV20-1 with TRBJ2-7, with no clear D. The CDR3: CSAKILEQYF. The CDR3 DNA reads TGCAGTGCTAAGATCCTAGAGCAGTACTTC.